This T cell receptor beta chain was recovered during a study of molecular identifiers for immune sequencing clone quantification. This clonotype was observed at least ten times. CDR3 length: 15 residues. The junction had 8 bases not matched to a gene; V was cut back by 7 bases and J by 4 bases. CDR1 and CDR2 (germline): LNHDA, SQIVND (reference sequence). TCRdb passed the PCR reads through MiXCR, listing each CDR3 protein once. The sample shows some 320,000 distinct CDR3 sequences, about 21% of them seen only once. The chain couples TRBV19 to TRBJ2-1; TRBD2 matches 9 bases. The sequence was obtained from a human donor in good health. Some libraries in this study had Jurkat cell RNA spiked in. Sequenced: naive CD8+ T cells from blood, with Jurkat cell RNA spiked in. This sample's subset: FACS-sorted CD8+CD4-CCR7+CD45RA+ naive T cells. The CDR3 DNA reads as TGTGCCAGTAACCCGATGGCGGGAGGGTACAATGAGCAGTTCTTC. Amino acid sequence: CASNPMAGGYNEQFF. Combining the CDR3 with reference TRBV19 and TRBJ2-1 gives the whole variable domain DGGITQSPKYLFRKEGQNVTLSCEQNLNHDAMYWYRQDPGQGLRLIYYSQIVNDFQKGDIAEGYSVSREKKESFPLTVTSAQKNPTAFYLCASNPMAGGYNEQFFGPGTRLTVL.